The clone carrying this T cell receptor beta chain was seen only once. Its cognate antigen is unknown. The length of the CDR3 is 17 residues. Germline values: CDR1 SGDLS, CDR2 YYNGEE. The V end was cut by 4 bases, the J end by 0 bases, with 17 bases between. These data are taken from a study of long-term antiretroviral therapy in people with HIV. Study observations and caveats: Unavailable data included ART adherence, viral resistance and therapy changes (switches in treatment).

The assay used was immunoSEQ (version v3.0), run at survey level. Generated by immunoSEQ multiplex PCR, the TCRdb table keeps only in-frame clones and is missing some. Of tens of thousands of clones listed, 70% to 85% are singletons. The sample in question was unsorted PBMCs, obtained 3 years after starting antiretroviral therapy. This TCR was recovered from a man between 40 and 49 years old with HIV. The chain combines TRBV9 with TRBJ2-1; perhaps TRBD1 as D (6 bases). The CDR3 here is CASSTPRDTGSYNEQFF. In DNA, the CDR3 is TGTGCCAGCAGCACCCCCCGGGACACAGGCTCCTACAATGAGCAGTTCTTC. The whole variable domain, remainder taken from reference TRBV9 and TRBJ2-1, is DSGVTQTPKHLITATGQRVTLRCSPRSGDLSVYWYQQSLDQGLQFLIQYYNGEERAKGNILERFSAQQFPDLHSELNLSSLELGDSALYFCASSTPRDTGSYNEQFFGPGTRLTVL.